The T cell receptor (beta chain) under discussion was sequenced for a study of CD4+ T cells in melanoma. Study observations and caveats: In melanoma, neoantigen-specific CD4+ T cells reportedly differed in differentiation state.

About this clone: The target antigen is unknown.

Unmatched junction bases numbered 13, after V lost 5 bases and J lost 0 bases. CDR1 is SEHNR, CDR2 FQNEAQ, per germline (reference sequence). CDR3 length: 19 residues. Here immunoSEQ multiplex PCR was the method, and the copy in TCRdb shows in-frame clones only, minus some. The sample lists fewer than 15,000 clones, 50% to 75% occurring once. The sequencing input was cells from a culture (not recorded whether cultured in vitro). The rearrangement uses TRBV7-9 and TRBJ2-5; 12 bases map to TRBD1. The receptor was isolated from a human donor with melanoma. CDR3 bases: TGTGCCAGCAGCGCCGGGACAGGGGGCCCGATGGGGTACCAAGAGACCCAGTACTTC. This sequence encodes CASSAGTGGPMGYQETQYF.